This T cell receptor beta chain was identified in a study of T-cell reconstitution after alpha-beta-depleted transplantation in children. The authors prepared the TCRbeta library with unique molecular identifiers. TCRdb fed the PCR reads into MiXCR, producing one record per CDR3 protein. The data show about 240,000 distinct CDR3 sequences, about 26% seen once. This clonotype was counted once. CDR1 and CDR2 from the germline V gene are SQVTM and ANQGSEA. V shed 5 bases, J shed 1 base, and the junction held 6 bases outside the gene matches. There are 14 residues in the CDR3. V usage is TRBV29-1 and J usage is TRBJ2-5; 8 bases line up with TRBD2. The clonotype originates from a girl aged 2 to 10 with Fanconi anemia, due to receive a stem cell transplant. This material consisted of PBMCs, taken before TCRalphabeta/CD19-depleted stem cell transplant. The CDR3 DNA reads as TGCAGCGTTAATCGGGGGGGAATCCAAGAGACCCAGTACTTC. Translated, it gives CSVNRGGIQETQYF.